Below, 32 T cell receptor beta chains from the same sample are listed, as sequenced in a study of blood T cell repertoires in COVID-19. The repertoire was sequenced with immunoSEQ multiplex PCR; TCRdb's copy has only in-frame clones and lacks some. Counted here are approximately 300,000 clones, about 86% occurring once; the ten biggest clones make up 1% to 1.5%. Specimen: peripheral blood. Receptors originate from a woman aged 50 to 65 with acute or convalescent COVID-19.

Written as DNA, the CDR3 is TGTGCCAGCAGCCAAGCTTCCGGGACAGTGACCTTC. Its translation is CASSQASGTVTF. The genes are TRBV3-1 (or the pseudogene TRBV3-2) and TRBJ1-2, with 7 bases identical to TRBD1. Germline V gives CDR1 LGHDT, CDR2 YNNKEL (reference sequence). The CDR3 extends over 12 amino acids. V lost 1 base, J lost 14 bases, and 7 bases stayed unmatched.

This clone was recorded a few times. J is TRBJ2-3 and V is TRBV7-3; 7 bases align to TRBD2. From germline, CDR1 is SGHTA and CDR2 FQGTGA. The ends lost 2 bases at V and 5 bases at J; junction bases unmatched: 7. This CDR3 has 15 residues. CDR3 in DNA: TGTGCCAGCAGCTTAGCGGGAGTTACAGGAGATACGCAGTATTTT. Its protein product is CASSLAGVTGDTQYF.

V usage is TRBV5-1 and J usage is TRBJ1-1, with 11 bases fitting TRBD1. The ends lost 3 bases at V and 2 bases at J; junction bases unmatched: 3. From germline, CDR1 is SGHRS and CDR2 YFSETQ. The CDR3 has 15 amino acids. The DNA of the CDR3 is TGCGCCAGCAGCTGGCGGACAGGGGGCAACACTGAAGCTTTCTTT. Protein product: CASSWRTGGNTEAFF.

This clone was picked up one time. V is TRBV2 and J is TRBJ2-3; 7 bases fit TRBD2. The germline gives CDR1 SNHLY, CDR2 FYNNEI. The CDR3 length is 13 residues. V was clipped by 8 bases and J by 6 bases; unmatched bases: 8. The CDR3 region is CASLGLVRDTQYF. The CDR3 DNA follows: TGTGCCAGCCTCGGACTAGTTCGGGATACGCAGTATTTT.

The genes are TRBV4-1 and TRBJ2-1; TRBD2 matches at 13 bases. The CDR3 loop spans 15 amino acids. The ends lost 5 bases at V and 9 bases at J; junction bases unmatched: 7. The germline V gene encodes CDR1 MGHRA and CDR2 YSYEKL. The CDR3 DNA reads as TGCGCCAGCAGCACCACTAGCGGGGGGGGTTCTGAGCAGTTCTTC. Protein product: CASSTTSGGGSEQFF.

The chain joins TRBV9 to TRBJ1-6; 7 bases are a match to TRBD1. The length of the CDR3 is 14 residues. The germline CDR1 and CDR2 sequences are SGDLS and YYNGEE. The trim removed 3 bases at V and 7 bases at J, leaving 4 bases unmatched. Here the CDR3 reads CASSAQGGNSPLHF. The CDR3 DNA sequence: TGTGCCAGCAGCGCCCAGGGGGGAAATTCACCCCTCCACTTT. Full variable domain (missing parts from reference TRBV9 and TRBJ1-6): DSGVTQTPKHLITATGQRVTLRCSPRSGDLSVYWYQQSLDQGLQFLIQYYNGEERAKGNILERFSAQQFPDLHSELNLSSLELGDSALYFCASSAQGGNSPLHFGNGTRLTVT.

The genes are TRBV12-3 or TRBV12-4 and TRBJ1-5; 7 bases map to TRBD1. This CDR3 comprises 12 residues. V trimming: 6 bases; J trimming: 6 bases; junction bases outside the gene matches: 2. The CDR3 region has the DNA TGTGCCAGCAGAAACAGGGGTCAGCCCCAGCATTTT. It codes for CASRNRGQPQHF.

About this clone itself: This sample also contains other DNA sequences that code for the same CDR3. The V and J genes are TRBV6-5 and TRBJ1-2; 9 positions match TRBD1. CDR3 length: 14 residues. V lost 4 bases, J lost 5 bases, and 5 bases stayed unmatched. Germline CDR1 MNHEY, CDR2 SVGAGI. DNA of the CDR3: TGTGCCAGCAGTTTACAGGGGGCGCGATATGGCTACACCTTC. Translating it yields CASSLQGARYGYTF.

The chain combines TRBV5-1 with TRBJ2-2; D ambiguous. The V and J ends lost 2 bases and 0 bases respectively, with 5 bases between them. Germline lookup yields CDR1 SGHRS and CDR2 YFSETQ. The CDR3 extends over 14 amino acids. The CDR3 DNA reads as TGCGCCAGCAGCTTCACAGCGAACACCGGGGAGCTGTTTTTT. Its translation: CASSFTANTGELFF.

The genes are TRBV27 and TRBJ2-2; D remains ambiguous. Trimming pared 3 bases from V and 1 base from J, leaving 15 bases between. The CDR3 runs 17 residues. Germline V gene lookup returns CDR1 MNHEY and CDR2 SMNVEV (reference sequence). The CDR3 nucleotides are TGTGCCAGCAGTTTTTATCAGAATGCTTTGAACACCGGGGAGCTGTTTTTT. It translates to CASSFYQNALNTGELFF.

The chain couples TRBV11-3 to TRBJ1-5, with D hard to call. The CDR3 is 12 residues long. Trimming pared 6 bases from V and 6 bases from J, leaving 9 bases between. Germline V gene data show CDR1 as SGHNT and CDR2 as YENEEA. This CDR3 reads CASSCGVQPQHF. As DNA, the CDR3 is TGTGCCAGCAGTTGCGGGGTTCAGCCCCAGCATTTT.

This clone was seen a single time. This chain joins TRBV5-1 and TRBJ1-2, with a tentative D call TRBD1 (6 bases). The CDR3 spans 15 residues. V lost 4 bases, J lost 2 bases, and 15 bases lay in between. From germline, CDR1 is SGHRS and CDR2 YFSETQ. In DNA form, the CDR3 reads TGCGCCAGCAGCCTTTCGACAGGAGCCAACTATGGCTACACCTTC. This codes for CASSLSTGANYGYTF.

The V and J genes are TRBV7-2 and TRBJ1-1; tentatively, D is TRBD1 (5 bases). The length of the CDR3 is 14 residues. Trimming took 3 bases from V and 6 from J, leaving 14 bases between them. The germline CDR1 and CDR2 sequences are SGHTA and FQGNSA. The CDR3 sequence is CASSFRSTGPEAFF. The CDR3 DNA is TGTGCCAGCAGCTTCCGGTCCACAGGACCTGAAGCTTTCTTT.

The CDR3 loop reads CASSQGPRLRGAIQETQYF. CDR3 bases: TGCGCCAGCAGCCAAGGGCCCCGGCTACGGGGGGCGATCCAAGAGACCCAGTACTTC. The chain employs TRBV4-1 and TRBJ2-5, with D tentatively TRBD2 (7 bases). The CDR3 is 19 residues long. Germline CDR1 MGHRA, CDR2 YSYEKL. Between the trimmed V and J ends, which lost 1 base and 1 base, there was a span of 22 bases.

This clone occurred once. The rearrangement links TRBV5-1 to TRBJ2-5, with 12 bases lining up with TRBD1. CDR3 length: 16 amino acids. The J segment lost 5 bases and the V segment lost 0 bases, leaving 5 bases of the junction unmatched. Germline V gives CDR1 SGHRS, CDR2 YFSETQ. This CDR3 is CASSLVGQGALETQYF. CDR3 nucleotides: TGCGCCAGCAGCTTGGTGGGACAGGGGGCCCTTGAGACCCAGTACTTC.

This rearrangement joins TRBV4-1 to TRBJ1-4; 8 nucleotides match TRBD1. The length of the CDR3 is 14 residues. Unmatched junction bases numbered 5, after V lost 3 bases and J lost 8 bases. The germline gives CDR1 MGHRA, CDR2 YSYEKL. The CDR3 spells CASSQGQEVEKLFF. Here the CDR3 DNA reads TGCGCCAGCAGCCAGGGACAGGAGGTAGAAAAACTGTTTTTT.

The chain uses TRBV27 and TRBJ1-1; D not certain. This CDR3 contains 15 residues. The V end lost 3 bases, the J end lost 1 base, and 12 bases lay between the germline ends. CDR1 and CDR2 (germline): MNHEY, SMNVEV (reference sequence). The CDR3 reads CASSFRGRPNTEAFF. CDR3 in DNA: TGTGCCAGCAGTTTCCGCGGGAGACCGAACACTGAAGCTTTCTTT.

The CDR3 region is CASSRGAGGASSPDTQYF. In DNA, the CDR3 is TGTGCCAGCAGTCGGGGGGCGGGGGGCGCCTCTTCCCCGGATACGCAGTATTTT. V and J are TRBV11-2 and TRBJ2-3; TRBD2 matches 8 bases. Germline V gene data show CDR1 as SGHAT and CDR2 as FQNNGV. Trimming at V came to 6 bases and at J to 6 bases, leaving 20 bases not matched to a gene. This CDR3 spans 18 amino acids. The whole variable domain, remainder taken from reference TRBV11-2 and TRBJ2-3, is EAGVAQSPRYKIIEKRQSVAFWCNPISGHATLYWYQQILGQGPKLLIQFQNNGVVDDSQLPKDRFSAERLKGVDSTLKIQPAKLEDSAVYLCASSRGAGGASSPDTQYFGPGTRLTVL.

This clone appeared a few times. This rearrangement joins TRBV30 to TRBJ1-2; D may be TRBD1 (6 bases). The CDR3 covers 18 residues. Trimming left V 3 bases short and J 0 bases short, with 23 bases between. Germline assignment: CDR1 GTSNPN and CDR2 SVGIG (reference sequence). The CDR3 nucleotides read TGTGCCTGGAGCTTGGGGGGGGCCTCCCTGTTAGCTAACTATGGCTACACCTTC. This sequence encodes CAWSLGGASLLANYGYTF.

This clone came up once. The chain joins TRBV28 to TRBJ2-3; 9 bases agree with TRBD2. The CDR3 covers 14 residues. Germline assignment: CDR1 MDHEN and CDR2 SYDVKM. Losses at the gene ends were 8 bases for V and 2 bases for J; bases not matched to a gene: 5. The CDR3 sequence: CASGLAGTTDTQYF. For the CDR3, the DNA is TGTGCCAGCGGGCTAGCGGGGACCACAGATACGCAGTATTTT. Full variable domain (missing parts from reference TRBV28 and TRBJ2-3): DVKVTQSSRYLVKRTGEKVFLECVQDMDHENMFWYRQDPGLGLRLIYFSYDVKMKEKGDIPEGYSVSREKKERFSLILESASTNQTSMYLCASGLAGTTDTQYFGPGTRLTVL.

The chain links TRBV10-3 to TRBJ1-5; maybe TRBD1 (5 bases). Germline CDR1 reads ENHRY; CDR2 reads SYGVKD. The CDR3 runs to 15 residues. The V and J ends lost 11 bases and 0 bases respectively, with 17 bases between them. CDR3 bases: TGTGCCTCCAGGCGGGACGGACTTAGCAATCAGCCCCAGCATTTT. This translates into CASRRDGLSNQPQHF.

This clone was detected a few times. This chain joins TRBV30 and TRBJ2-2; 9 bases agree with TRBD2. V lost 8 bases, J lost 5 bases, and 9 bases stayed unmatched. The CDR3 sequence is 14 residues long. The V gene's germline CDR1 is GTSNPN and CDR2 SVGIG (reference sequence). CDR3 sequence reads: CALSGRVRTGELFF. The CDR3 DNA reads as TGTGCCCTTAGCGGGAGAGTGAGGACCGGGGAGCTGTTTTTT.

J is TRBJ1-1 and V is TRBV4-3, with D maybe TRBD1 (5 bases). The ends were cut back, 0 bases at V and 0 bases at J, with 20 bases in the middle. Germline V gives CDR1 LGHNA, CDR2 YSLEER. This CDR3 is built from 19 residues. The CDR3 region has the DNA TGCGCCAGCAGCCAAGATTTAGGGGAAACTGTACTTATGAACACTGAAGCTTTCTTT. This sequence encodes CASSQDLGETVLMNTEAFF.

The chain employs TRBV12-3 or TRBV12-4 and TRBJ1-5; D might be TRBD1 (6 bases). V gave up 6 bases and J gave up 9 bases, with 15 bases separating them. CDR3 length: 13 residues. The CDR3 nucleotides are TGTGCCAGCAGGCCGGGACACGGAGCGCCCCAGCATTTT. Translation gives CASRPGHGAPQHF.

This clone appeared a few times. J is TRBJ1-1 and V is TRBV3-1 (or the pseudogene TRBV3-2), with 7 bases lining up with TRBD1. This CDR3 contains 17 residues. J gave up 0 bases and V 3 bases, and 10 bases lay outside the gene matches. In germline, CDR1 is LGHDT, CDR2 YNNKEL (reference sequence). The CDR3 protein is CASSHPPVDRLNTEAFF. CDR3 DNA: TGTGCCAGCAGCCACCCACCGGTGGACAGGTTGAACACTGAAGCTTTCTTT.

The V and J genes are TRBV2 and TRBJ1-4, with no clear D. CDR3 length: 11 amino acids. Per germline, CDR1 SNHLY and CDR2 FYNNEI. Trimming left V 8 bases short and J 8 bases short, with 9 bases between. The CDR3 protein is CASGREEKLFF. CDR3 in DNA: TGTGCCAGCGGACGGGAGGAAAAACTGTTTTTT.

The chain has TRBV4-3 and TRBJ2-1; D is possibly TRBD2 (6 bases). V was clipped by 2 bases and J by 3 bases, with 11 bases between them. The germline CDR1 and CDR2 sequences are LGHNA and YSLEER. The CDR3 extends over 15 amino acids. The CDR3 is CASSQYGGFYNEQFF. The DNA of the CDR3 is TGCGCCAGCAGCCAATATGGAGGGTTCTACAATGAGCAGTTCTTC.

V usage is TRBV3-1 (or the pseudogene TRBV3-2) and J usage is TRBJ2-3, with a possible D match to TRBD1 (7 bases). V lost 1 base and J 10 bases, leaving 21 bases between the germline ends. There are 16 residues in the CDR3. Germline-derived CDR1 and CDR2 are LGHDT and YNNKEL (reference sequence). The CDR3 region has the DNA TGTGCCAGCAGCCAAGGCAGGGGGGCCGTCTTGGCCGCGCAGTATTTT. Translation gives CASSQGRGAVLAAQYF.

This chain joins TRBV15 and TRBJ2-7, with 8 positions matching TRBD1. This CDR3 is 14 amino acids long. The V and J ends lost 1 base and 7 bases, in that order; junction bases with no gene match: 6. Germline CDR1 and CDR2: LNHNV and YYDKDF (reference sequence). DNA of the CDR3: TGTGCCACCAGCAGAGTTCAGGGGGCGCGGGAGCAGTACTTC. This translates into CATSRVQGAREQYF.

CDR3 residues: CASSRSHHGYTF. The CDR3 DNA reads as TGTGCCAGTAGTCGGAGCCACCATGGCTACACCTTC. This sequence joins TRBV19 and TRBJ1-2; D not certain. V was clipped by 5 bases and J by 6 bases, with 10 bases between them. CDR1 is LNHDA and CDR2 is SQIVND in the germline V gene (reference sequence). This CDR3 region has 12 residues.

For this clone: The sample holds other DNA sequences that translate to the same CDR3. CDR3 protein: CASSYSGREAFF. CDR3 bases: TGTGCCAGCAGTTACTCGGGGCGGGAAGCTTTCTTT. V gene TRBV6-5 combines with J gene TRBJ1-1, with D perhaps matching TRBD1 (5 bases). The CDR3 loop spans 12 amino acids. Germline V gene data show CDR1 as MNHEY and CDR2 as SVGAGI. V gave up 0 bases and J gave up 8 bases, with 7 bases separating them.

CDR3 nucleotide sequence: TGTGCCAGCAGTCTCAGCGGGGGGGTAGGCAATGAGCAGTTCTTC. Amino acids: CASSLSGGVGNEQFF. This chain connects TRBV27 to TRBJ2-1; 10 bases are a match to TRBD2. The trim removed 5 bases at V and 6 bases at J, leaving 7 bases unmatched. Germline-derived CDR1 and CDR2 are MNHEY and SMNVEV (reference sequence). This CDR3 is 15 amino acids long.